One sample yielded the 16 T cell receptor beta chains listed below, sequenced in a study of shared clonotypes between healthy human individuals. Produced via immunoSEQ multiplex PCR; TCRdb's table is partial and in-frame only. This sample yields over 1.4 million clones, of which around 97% are seen a single time; roughly 1.2% belongs to the top ten. Sequencing used naive CD4+ T cells sorted from blood. The subset: CD45RA+ positively selected. These receptors all come from a man younger than 40 in good health.

The rearrangement joins TRBV5-1 to TRBJ1-1; D might be TRBD1 (5 bases). CDR1 and CDR2 (germline): SGHRS, YFSETQ. V shed 0 bases and J shed 5 bases, with 14 bases lying between them. The CDR3 is 15 amino acids. The chain's CDR3 is CASSLEAGIQTEAFF. CDR3 DNA sequence: TGCGCCAGCAGCTTGGAGGCAGGGATCCAAACTGAAGCTTTCTTT.

This rearrangement joins TRBV7-9 to TRBJ2-1; 8 positions agree with TRBD1. The V segment lost 1 base and the J segment 8 bases; nucleotides outside the gene matches: 7. This CDR3 region has 15 residues. Germline V lookup: CDR1 SEHNR, CDR2 FQNEAQ (reference sequence). CDR3 nucleotides: TGTGCCAGCAGCTTAGGCCAGGGGGCTGCGGATGAGCAGTTCTTC. It translates to CASSLGQGAADEQFF. The whole variable domain, remainder taken from reference TRBV7-9 and TRBJ2-1, is DTGVSQNPRHKITKRGQNVTFRCDPISEHNRLYWYRQTLGQGPEFLTYFQNEAQLEKSRLLSDRFSAERPKGSFSTLEIQRTEQGDSAMYLCASSLGQGAADEQFFGPGTRLTVL.

Note on this clone: The junction and the germline gene differ at one end; a read error may be behind it. The chain has TRBV5-4 and TRBJ2-3; unclear D gene. Germline V gene lookup returns CDR1 SGHNT and CDR2 YYREEE (reference sequence). The CDR3 extends over 13 amino acids. The CDR3 DNA is TGTGCCAGCAGCTTGGAAAGCATAGATACGCAGTATTTT. Protein sequence: CASSLESIDTQYF.

In DNA form, the CDR3 reads TGCAGCGTGAAGTCCGTAGCGGGAGTCGATGAGCAGTTCTTC. Protein: CSVKSVAGVDEQFF. This chain joins TRBV29-1 and TRBJ2-1, with TRBD2 matching over 9 bases. The CDR3 runs to 14 residues. V lost 6 bases to trimming and J lost 8 bases; unmatched junction nucleotides: 11. CDR1 is SQVTM and CDR2 is ANQGSEA in the germline V gene.

The chain uses TRBV28 and TRBJ1-3; D not resolved. V dropped 1 base and J dropped 0 bases, with 10 bases sitting between them. The V gene's germline CDR1 is MDHEN and CDR2 SYDVKM. CDR3 length: 16 residues. The CDR3 nucleotides read TGTGCCAGCAGTTTATTCGCCGGGATCTCTGGAAACACCATATATTTT. Translated, it gives CASSLFAGISGNTIYF.

The chain combines TRBV5-4 with TRBJ2-7; 10 bases match TRBD2. V was clipped by 4 bases and J by 0 bases; unmatched bases: 4. The CDR3 has 15 residues. The germline V gene encodes CDR1 SGHNT and CDR2 YYREEE (reference sequence). The CDR3 nucleotides are TGTGCCAGCAGCCATTCTAGCGGGAGCTCCTACGAGCAGTACTTC. This codes for CASSHSSGSSYEQYF.

The J gene is TRBJ1-2, the V gene TRBV25-1, with TRBD1 identical over 9 bases. Germline CDR1 is MGHDK and CDR2 is SYGVNS. V shed 2 bases, J shed 4 bases, and the junction held 2 bases outside the gene matches. The CDR3 length is 14 residues. CDR3 DNA sequence: TGTGCCAGCAGTGAAGGGACAGGGTTCTATGGCTACACCTTC. Protein sequence: CASSEGTGFYGYTF.

The chain combines TRBV4-2 with TRBJ1-3; no definite D call. Between the trimmed V and J ends, which lost 4 bases and 3 bases, there was a span of 10 bases. The germline CDR1 and CDR2 sequences are LGHNA and YNFKEQ. The CDR3 totals 14 residues. CDR3 in amino acids: CASSPTVDGNTIYF. The CDR3 DNA reads TGTGCCAGCAGCCCTACAGTGGATGGAAACACCATATATTTT.

The CDR3 sequence: CASSPTAMGTDTQYF. The CDR3 DNA sequence: TGTGCCAGCTCACCGACCGCTATGGGCACAGATACGCAGTATTTT. The chain combines TRBV18 with TRBJ2-3; D is undetermined. The CDR3 totals 15 residues. Trimming cost V 3 bases and J 1 base, with 11 bases left between them. The V gene's germline CDR1 is KGHSH and CDR2 LQKENI. The complete variable domain, with remaining parts taken from reference TRBV18 and TRBJ2-3, reads NAGVMQNPRHLVRRRGQEARLRCSPMKGHSHVYWYRQLPEEGLKFMVYLQKENIIDESGMPKERFSAEFPKEGPSILRIQQVVRGDSAAYFCASSPTAMGTDTQYFGPGTRLTVL.

The chain combines TRBV10-3 with TRBJ1-5, with D hard to call. The CDR3 length is 13 residues. Germline values: CDR1 ENHRY, CDR2 SYGVKD. Trimming left V 3 bases short and J 4 bases short, with 7 bases between. The CDR3 reads CAISEGFNQPQHF. CDR3 bases: TGTGCCATCAGTGAAGGGTTTAATCAGCCCCAGCATTTT.

The DNA for the CDR3 is TGTGCCAGCAGCTCGACTAGCGGGACAGATACGCAGTATTTT. Translating gives CASSSTSGTDTQYF. The chain joins TRBV7-9 to TRBJ2-3, with 10 bases matching TRBD2. Looked up from germline, CDR1 is SEHNR and CDR2 is FQNEAQ (reference sequence). Germline trimming cut 4 bases from V and 3 bases from J; bases unmatched to any gene: 1. The CDR3 loop spans 14 amino acids.

The gene calls are TRBV7-9 and TRBJ2-1, with D unclear. Trimming took 6 bases from V and 4 from J, leaving 4 bases between them. Germline CDR1 reads SEHNR; CDR2 reads FQNEAQ (reference sequence). There are 11 residues in the CDR3. The CDR3 sequence: CASRPYNEQFF. CDR3 DNA sequence: TGTGCCAGCAGGCCTTACAATGAGCAGTTCTTC.

This clone appeared once. The chain employs TRBV21-1 and TRBJ2-1. TRBV21-1 is a pseudogene. The CDR3 covers 15 residues. CDR3 DNA sequence: TGTGCCAGCAGCATCTCCCCTACAAATACGAATGAGCAGTTCTTC. Its protein is CASSISPTNTNEQFF.

This chain joins TRBV5-1 and TRBJ2-1; perhaps TRBD2 as D (6 bases). Germline V gene data show CDR1 as SGHRS and CDR2 as YFSETQ. Trimming stripped 0 bases from V and 1 base from J, with 8 bases between. The CDR3 totals 15 residues. As DNA, the CDR3 is TGCGCCAGCAGCTTGGGCGGGGCTTCCTACAATGAGCAGTTCTTC. It is translated as CASSLGGASYNEQFF.

The chain uses TRBV28 and TRBJ2-7; the match to TRBD1 covers 8 bases. V trimming: 3 bases; J trimming: 1 base; junction bases outside the gene matches: 8. This CDR3 region has 16 residues. Germline lookup yields CDR1 MDHEN and CDR2 SYDVKM. The CDR3 loop is CASSFYGQGPSYEQYF. CDR3 DNA: TGTGCCAGCAGTTTCTATGGACAGGGACCTTCCTACGAGCAGTACTTC.

The V gene is TRBV7-2, the J gene TRBJ2-7, with a weak D call TRBD2 (6 bases). Germline values: CDR1 SGHTA, CDR2 FQGNSA. The ends were cut back, 7 bases at V and 4 bases at J, with 23 bases in the middle. This CDR3 is built from 16 residues. This CDR3 is CASTSPLFGGGYEQYF. The CDR3 bases are TGTGCCAGCACCTCCCCCCTGTTCGGGGGAGGATACGAGCAGTACTTC.